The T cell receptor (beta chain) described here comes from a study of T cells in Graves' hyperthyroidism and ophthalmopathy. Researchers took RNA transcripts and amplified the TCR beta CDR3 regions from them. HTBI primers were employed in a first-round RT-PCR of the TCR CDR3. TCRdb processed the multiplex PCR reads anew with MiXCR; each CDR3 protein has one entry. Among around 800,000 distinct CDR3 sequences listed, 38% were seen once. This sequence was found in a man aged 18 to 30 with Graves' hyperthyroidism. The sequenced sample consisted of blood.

The CDR3 nucleotides read TGTGCCAGCAGCTCAGGGCCGAAGACCCAGTACTTC. This codes for CASSSGPKTQYF. The chain recombines TRBV13 with TRBJ2-5, with D tentatively TRBD1 (5 bases). CDR3 length: 12 amino acids. V was shortened by 4 bases and J by 6 bases, with 9 bases between the two germline ends. Germline V gene lookup returns CDR1 PRHDT and CDR2 FYEKMQ (reference sequence).